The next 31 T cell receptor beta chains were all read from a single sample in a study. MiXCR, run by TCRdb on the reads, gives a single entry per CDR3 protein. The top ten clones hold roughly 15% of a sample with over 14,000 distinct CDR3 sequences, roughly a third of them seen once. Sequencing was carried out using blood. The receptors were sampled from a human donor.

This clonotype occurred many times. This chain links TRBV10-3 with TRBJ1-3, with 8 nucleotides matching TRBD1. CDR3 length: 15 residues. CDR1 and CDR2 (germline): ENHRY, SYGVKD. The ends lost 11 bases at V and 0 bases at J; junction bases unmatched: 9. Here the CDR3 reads CALRDRPHSGNTIYF. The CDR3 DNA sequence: TGTGCCTTACGGGACAGGCCTCACTCTGGAAACACCATATATTTT.

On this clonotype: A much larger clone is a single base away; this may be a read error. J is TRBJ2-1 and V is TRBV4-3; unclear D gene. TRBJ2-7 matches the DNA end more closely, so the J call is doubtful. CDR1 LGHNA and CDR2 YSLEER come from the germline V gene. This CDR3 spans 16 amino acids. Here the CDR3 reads CASSQEGLISYNEQYF. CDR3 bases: TGCGCCAGCAGCCAAGAGGGCCTGATCTCCTACAATGAGCAGTACTTC.

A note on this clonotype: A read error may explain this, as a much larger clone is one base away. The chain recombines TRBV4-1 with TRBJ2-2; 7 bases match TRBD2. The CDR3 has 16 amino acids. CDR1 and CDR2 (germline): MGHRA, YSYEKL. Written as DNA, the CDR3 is TGCGCCAGCAGCCAAGGTCCTAGCGGTAACACCGGGGAGCCGTTTTTT. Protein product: CASSQGPSGNTGEPFF.

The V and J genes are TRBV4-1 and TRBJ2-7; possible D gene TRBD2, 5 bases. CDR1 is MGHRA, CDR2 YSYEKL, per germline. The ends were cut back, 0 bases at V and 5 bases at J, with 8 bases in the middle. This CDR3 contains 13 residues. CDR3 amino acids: CASSQDQRDEQYF. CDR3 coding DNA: TGCGCCAGCAGCCAAGATCAGAGGGACGAGCAGTACTTC.

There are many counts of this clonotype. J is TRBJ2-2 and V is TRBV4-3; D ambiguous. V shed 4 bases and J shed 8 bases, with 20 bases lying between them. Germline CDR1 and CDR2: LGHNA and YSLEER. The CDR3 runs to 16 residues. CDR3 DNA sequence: TGCGCCAGCAGCCCCACTCGCAGACCGCAGTTAGGGGAGCTGTTTTTT. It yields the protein CASSPTRRPQLGELFF.

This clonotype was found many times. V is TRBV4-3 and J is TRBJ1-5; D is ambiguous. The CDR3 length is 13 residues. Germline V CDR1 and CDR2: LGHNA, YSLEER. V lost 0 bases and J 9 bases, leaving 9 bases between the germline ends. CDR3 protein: CASSQDPLRPQHF. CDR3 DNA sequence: TGCGCCAGCAGCCAAGATCCGTTACGGCCCCAGCATTTT.

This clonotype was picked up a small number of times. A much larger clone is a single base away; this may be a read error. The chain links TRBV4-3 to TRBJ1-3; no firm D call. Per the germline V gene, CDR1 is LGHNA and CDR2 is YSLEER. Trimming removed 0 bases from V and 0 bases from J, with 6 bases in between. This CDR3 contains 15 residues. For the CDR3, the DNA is TGCGCCAGCAGCCAAGAAGCGGGCTCTGGAAACACCATATATTTT. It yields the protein CASSQEAGSGNTIYF.

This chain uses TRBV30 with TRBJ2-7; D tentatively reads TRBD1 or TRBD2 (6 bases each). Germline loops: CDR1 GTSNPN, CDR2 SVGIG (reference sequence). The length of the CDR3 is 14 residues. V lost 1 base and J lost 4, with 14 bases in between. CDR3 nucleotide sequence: TGTGCCTGGAGTGATGGAGGGGGATTATACGAGCAGTACTTC. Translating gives CAWSDGGGLYEQYF.

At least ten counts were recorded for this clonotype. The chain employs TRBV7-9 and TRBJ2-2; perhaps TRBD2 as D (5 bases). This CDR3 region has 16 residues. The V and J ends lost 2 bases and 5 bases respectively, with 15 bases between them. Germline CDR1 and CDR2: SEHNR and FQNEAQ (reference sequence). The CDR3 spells CASSLIWESGTGELFF. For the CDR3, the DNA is TGTGCCAGCAGCTTAATTTGGGAGTCGGGGACCGGGGAGCTGTTTTTT. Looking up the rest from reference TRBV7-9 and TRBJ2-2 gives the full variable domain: DTGVSQNPRHKITKRGQNVTFRCDPISEHNRLYWYRQTLGQGPEFLTYFQNEAQLEKSRLLSDRFSAERPKGSFSTLEIQRTEQGDSAMYLCASSLIWESGTGELFFGEGSRLTVL.

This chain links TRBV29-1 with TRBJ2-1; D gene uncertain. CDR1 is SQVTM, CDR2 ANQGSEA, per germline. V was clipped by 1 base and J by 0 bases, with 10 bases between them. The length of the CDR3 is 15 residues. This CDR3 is CSVEVGPGSYNEQFF. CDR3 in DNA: TGCAGCGTTGAAGTCGGCCCAGGCTCCTACAATGAGCAGTTCTTC.

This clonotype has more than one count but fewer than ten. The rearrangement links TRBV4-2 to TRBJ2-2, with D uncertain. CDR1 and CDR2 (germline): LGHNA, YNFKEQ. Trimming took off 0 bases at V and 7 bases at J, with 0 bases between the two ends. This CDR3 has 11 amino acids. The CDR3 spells CASSQDGELFF. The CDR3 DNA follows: TGTGCCAGCAGCCAAGACGGGGAGCTGTTTTTT.

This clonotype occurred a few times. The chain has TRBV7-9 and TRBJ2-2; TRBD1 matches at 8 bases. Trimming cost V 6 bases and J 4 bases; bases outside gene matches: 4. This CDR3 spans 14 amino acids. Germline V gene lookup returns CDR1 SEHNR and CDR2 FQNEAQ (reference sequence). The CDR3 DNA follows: TGTGCCAGCAGAAGACAGGGGTTCACCGGGGAGCTGTTTTTT. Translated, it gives CASRRQGFTGELFF.

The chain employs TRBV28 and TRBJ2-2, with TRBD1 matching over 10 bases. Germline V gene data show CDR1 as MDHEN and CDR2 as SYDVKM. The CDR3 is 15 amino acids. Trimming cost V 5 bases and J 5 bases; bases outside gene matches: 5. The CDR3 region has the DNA TGTGCCAGCAGTCTTGGACAGGGGGGGACCGGGGAGCTGTTTTTT. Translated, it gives CASSLGQGGTGELFF.

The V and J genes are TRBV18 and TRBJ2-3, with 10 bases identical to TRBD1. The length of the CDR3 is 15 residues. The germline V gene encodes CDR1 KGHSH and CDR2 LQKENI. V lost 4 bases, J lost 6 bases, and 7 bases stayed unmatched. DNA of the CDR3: TGTGCCAGCTCACAGGGACAGGGGAACACTGATACGCAGTATTTT. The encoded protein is CASSQGQGNTDTQYF.

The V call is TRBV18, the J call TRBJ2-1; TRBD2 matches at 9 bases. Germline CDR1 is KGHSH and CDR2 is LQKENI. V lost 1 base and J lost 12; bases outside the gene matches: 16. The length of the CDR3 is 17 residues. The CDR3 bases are TGTGCCAGCTCACCACTTTCGGCTAGCGGGACGCAGAGTGGGCAGTTCTTC. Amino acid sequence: CASSPLSASGTQSGQFF.

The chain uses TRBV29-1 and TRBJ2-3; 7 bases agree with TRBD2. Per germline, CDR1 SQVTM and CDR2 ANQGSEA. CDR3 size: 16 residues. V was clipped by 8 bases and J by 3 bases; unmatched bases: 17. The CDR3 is CSQEQSRGDRTDTQYF. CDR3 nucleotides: TGCAGCCAGGAACAAAGCCGGGGGGACCGGACAGATACGCAGTATTTT.

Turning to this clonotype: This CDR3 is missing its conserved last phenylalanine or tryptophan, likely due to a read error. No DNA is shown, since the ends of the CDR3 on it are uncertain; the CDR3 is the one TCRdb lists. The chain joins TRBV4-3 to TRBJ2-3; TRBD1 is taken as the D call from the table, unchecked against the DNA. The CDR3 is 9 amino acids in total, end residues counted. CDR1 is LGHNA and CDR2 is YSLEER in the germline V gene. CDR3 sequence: CASSHPGLY.

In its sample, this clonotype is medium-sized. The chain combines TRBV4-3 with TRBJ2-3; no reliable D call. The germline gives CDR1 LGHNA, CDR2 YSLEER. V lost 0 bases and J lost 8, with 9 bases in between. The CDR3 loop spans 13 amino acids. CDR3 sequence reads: CASSQERELTQYF. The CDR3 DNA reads TGCGCCAGCAGCCAAGAAAGGGAACTTACGCAGTATTTT.

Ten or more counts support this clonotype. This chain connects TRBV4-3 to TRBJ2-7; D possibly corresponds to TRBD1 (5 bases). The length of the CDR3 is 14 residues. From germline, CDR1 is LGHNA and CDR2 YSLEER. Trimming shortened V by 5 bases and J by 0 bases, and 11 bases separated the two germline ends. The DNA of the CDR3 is TGCGCCAGCAGCTCAGGGTCATACTCCTACGAGCAGTACTTC. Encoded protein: CASSSGSYSYEQYF.

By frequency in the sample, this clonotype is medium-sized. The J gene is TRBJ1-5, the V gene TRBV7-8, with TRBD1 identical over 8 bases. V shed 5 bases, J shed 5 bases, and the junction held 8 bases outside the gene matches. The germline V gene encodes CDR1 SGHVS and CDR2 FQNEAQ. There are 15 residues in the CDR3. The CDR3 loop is CASSIDRGAYQPQHF. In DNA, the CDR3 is TGTGCCAGCAGCATCGACAGGGGTGCGTATCAGCCCCAGCATTTT.

Here the CDR3 reads CASSQVRTGRGDSYNEQFF. In DNA, the CDR3 is TGTGCCAGCAGCCAAGTCAGGACAGGGAGGGGAGACTCCTACAATGAGCAGTTCTTC. This chain joins TRBV14 and TRBJ2-1, with D maybe TRBD1 (8 bases). V was pared by 1 base and J by 0 bases, with 19 bases between. The length of the CDR3 is 19 residues. The germline CDR1 and CDR2 sequences are SGHDN and FVKESK. Drawing the rest from reference TRBV14 and TRBJ2-1, the complete variable domain is EAGVTQFPSHSVIEKGQTVTLRCDPISGHDNLYWYRRVMGKEIKFLLHFVKESKQDESGMPNNRFLAERTGGTYSTLKVQPAELEDSGVYFCASSQVRTGRGDSYNEQFFGPGTRLTVL.

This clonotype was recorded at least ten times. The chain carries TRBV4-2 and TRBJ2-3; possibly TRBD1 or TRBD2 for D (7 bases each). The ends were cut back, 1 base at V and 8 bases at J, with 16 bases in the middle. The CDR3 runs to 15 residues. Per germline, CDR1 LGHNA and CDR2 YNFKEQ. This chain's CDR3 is CASSQGQGGAPTQYF. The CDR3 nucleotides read TGTGCCAGCAGCCAAGGACAGGGAGGGGCGCCTACGCAGTATTTT.

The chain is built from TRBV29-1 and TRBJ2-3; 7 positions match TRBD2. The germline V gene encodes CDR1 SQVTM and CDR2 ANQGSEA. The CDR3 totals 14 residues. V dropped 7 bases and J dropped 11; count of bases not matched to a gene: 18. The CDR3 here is CSDFSGNSYNEQYF. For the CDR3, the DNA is TGCAGCGACTTCAGCGGGAACTCCTACAATGAGCAGTATTTT.

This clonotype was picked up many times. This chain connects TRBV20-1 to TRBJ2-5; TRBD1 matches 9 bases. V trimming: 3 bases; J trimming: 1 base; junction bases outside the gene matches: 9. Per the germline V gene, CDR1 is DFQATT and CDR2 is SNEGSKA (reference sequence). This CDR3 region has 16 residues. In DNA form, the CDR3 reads TGCAGTGCTAGTGGGACCGGGACAGGGATCCAAGAGACCCAGTACTTC. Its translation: CSASGTGTGIQETQYF.

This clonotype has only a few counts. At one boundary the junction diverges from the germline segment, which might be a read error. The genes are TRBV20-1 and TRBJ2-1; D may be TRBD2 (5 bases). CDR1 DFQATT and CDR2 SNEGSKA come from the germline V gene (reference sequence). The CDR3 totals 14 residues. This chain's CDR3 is CCAREGASYNEQFF. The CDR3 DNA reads TGCTGTGCTAGAGAGGGTGCCTCCTACAATGAGCAGTTCTTC.

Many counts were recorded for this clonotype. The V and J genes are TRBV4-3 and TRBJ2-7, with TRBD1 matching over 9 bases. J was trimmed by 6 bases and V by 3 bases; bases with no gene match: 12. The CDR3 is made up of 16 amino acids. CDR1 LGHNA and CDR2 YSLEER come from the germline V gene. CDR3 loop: CASSHRTPGQGAEQYF. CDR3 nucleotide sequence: TGCGCCAGCAGCCATCGTACACCGGGACAGGGAGCCGAGCAGTACTTC.

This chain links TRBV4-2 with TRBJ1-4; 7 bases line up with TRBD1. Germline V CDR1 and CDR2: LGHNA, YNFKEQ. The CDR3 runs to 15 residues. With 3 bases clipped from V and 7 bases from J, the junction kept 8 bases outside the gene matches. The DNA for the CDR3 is TGTGCCAGCAGCCAGAGAGGGACAGAGCGTGAAAAACTGTTTTTT. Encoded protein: CASSQRGTEREKLFF.

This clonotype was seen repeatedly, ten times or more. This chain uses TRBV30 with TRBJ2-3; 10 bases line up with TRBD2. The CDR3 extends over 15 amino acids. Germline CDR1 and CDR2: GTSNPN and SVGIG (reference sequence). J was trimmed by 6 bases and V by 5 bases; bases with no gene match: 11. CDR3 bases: TGTGCCTGGGGCCTAGCGGGAGTTGTGCGTGATACGCAGTATTTT. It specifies CAWGLAGVVRDTQYF. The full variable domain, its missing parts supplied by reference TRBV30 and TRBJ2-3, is SQTIHQWPATLVQPVGSPLSLECTVEGTSNPNLYWYRQAAGRGLQLLFYSVGIGQISSEVPQNLSASRPQDRQFILSSKKLLLSDSGFYLCAWGLAGVVRDTQYFGPGTRLTVL.

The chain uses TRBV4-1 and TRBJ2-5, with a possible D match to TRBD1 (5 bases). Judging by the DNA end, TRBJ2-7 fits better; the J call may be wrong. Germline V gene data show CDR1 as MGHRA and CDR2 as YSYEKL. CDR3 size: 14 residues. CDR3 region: CASSHSGRTYEQYF. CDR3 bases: TGCGCCAGCAGCCATTCAGGGCGGACCTACGAGCAGTACTTC.

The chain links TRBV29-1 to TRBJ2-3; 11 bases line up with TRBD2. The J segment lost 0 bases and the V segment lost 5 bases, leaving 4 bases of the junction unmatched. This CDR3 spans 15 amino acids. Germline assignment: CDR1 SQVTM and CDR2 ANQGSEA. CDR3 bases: TGCAGCGTTATGACTAGCGGGACCAGCACAGATACGCAGTATTTT. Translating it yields CSVMTSGTSTDTQYF.

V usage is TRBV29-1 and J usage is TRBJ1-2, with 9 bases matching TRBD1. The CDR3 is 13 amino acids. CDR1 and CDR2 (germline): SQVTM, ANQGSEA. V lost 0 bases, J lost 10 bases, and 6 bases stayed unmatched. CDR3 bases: TGCAGCGTTGAAGACGGGACAGGGTGGGACTACACCTTC. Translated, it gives CSVEDGTGWDYTF. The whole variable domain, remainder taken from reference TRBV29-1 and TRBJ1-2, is SAVISQKPSRDICQRGTSLTIQCQVDSQVTMMFWYRQQPGQSLTLIATANQGSEATYESGFVIDKFPISRPNLTFSTLTVSNMSPEDSSIYLCSVEDGTGWDYTFGSGTRLTVV.